The 27 T cell receptor beta chains given below trace back to one sample, sequenced in a study of siplizumab effects on memory and regulatory T cells. Libraries were prepared by immunoSEQ multiplex PCR; TCRdb keeps only in-frame clonotypes and omits some of them. Of roughly 100,000 clones in the sample, 93% were seen once. Specimen: CD4+ T cells sorted from blood. These receptors all stem from a human donor in good health.

The CDR3 sequence: CASRGDGDYGYTF. The DNA for the CDR3 is TGTGCCAGCCGAGGGGACGGAGACTATGGCTACACCTTC. V gene TRBV7-8 combines with J gene TRBJ1-2; D may be TRBD1 (5 bases). The CDR3 spans 13 residues. Germline CDR1 reads SGHVS; CDR2 reads FQNEAQ. Trimming pared 8 bases from V and 3 bases from J, leaving 13 bases between.

The chain couples TRBV11-1 to TRBJ1-1, with a weak D call TRBD1 (6 bases). The CDR3 is 12 residues long. Trimming shortened V by 1 base and J by 10 bases, and 10 bases separated the two germline ends. Germline lookup yields CDR1 SGHAT and CDR2 FQDESV (reference sequence). The CDR3 DNA reads TGTGCCAGCAGCTTAGTGGGCAGGGGAGCTTTCTTT. Translated, it gives CASSLVGRGAFF.

This chain joins TRBV30 and TRBJ1-2, with D unresolved. This CDR3 is built from 14 residues. Germline loops: CDR1 GTSNPN, CDR2 SVGIG (reference sequence). V was trimmed by 3 bases and J by 0 bases, leaving 11 bases between them. As DNA, the CDR3 is TGTGCCTGGAGCGGCAGTGGAGCTAACTATGGCTACACCTTC. This sequence encodes CAWSGSGANYGYTF.

The CDR3 DNA reads as TGTGCCAGCAGCATATCCGGGACAGGATCAGATACGCAGTATTTT. Translated: CASSISGTGSDTQYF. This rearrangement joins TRBV7-2 to TRBJ2-3; TRBD1 matches 8 bases. CDR3 length: 15 residues. Germline V lookup: CDR1 SGHTA, CDR2 FQGNSA. The V and J ends lost 5 bases and 4 bases, in that order; junction bases with no gene match: 8.

V gene TRBV14 combines with J gene TRBJ1-1; TRBD1 aligns across 7 bases. The CDR3 is 16 residues long. Germline V lookup: CDR1 SGHDN, CDR2 FVKESK. J gave up 4 bases and V 2 bases, and 10 bases lay outside the gene matches. Written as DNA, the CDR3 is TGTGCCAGCAGCCAACTACCGACAGGGCAGGGCACTGAAGCTTTCTTT. Translated, it gives CASSQLPTGQGTEAFF.

The genes are TRBV6-1 and TRBJ1-1; tentative D call: TRBD1 (5 bases). The CDR3 loop spans 11 amino acids. Looked up from germline, CDR1 is MNHNS and CDR2 is SASEGT. V was clipped by 2 bases and J by 11 bases, with 9 bases between them. CDR3 nucleotide sequence: TGTGCCAGCAGTGAATATGGGGGGGCTTTCTTT. As protein: CASSEYGGAFF.

CDR3 sequence: CASSPDRREQYF. The CDR3 DNA sequence: TGTGCCAGCTCTCCGGACAGACGCGAGCAGTACTTC. The chain couples TRBV18 to TRBJ2-7; a weak D match, TRBD1 (6 bases). Trimming stripped 6 bases from V and 6 bases from J, with 12 bases between. CDR1 and CDR2 from the germline V gene are KGHSH and LQKENI. The CDR3 consists of 12 residues.

The chain employs TRBV5-4 and TRBJ1-2, with a weak D call TRBD1 (5 bases). The CDR3 sequence is 15 residues long. Trimming took 6 bases from V and 0 from J, leaving 15 bases between them. CDR1 is SGHNT and CDR2 is YYREEE in the germline V gene (reference sequence). The CDR3 region has the DNA TGTGCCAGCACCTCGGGACCCCAAGCTAACTATGGCTACACCTTC. This codes for CASTSGPQANYGYTF.

The chain has TRBV19 and TRBJ2-5; no reliable D call. The CDR3 loop spans 13 amino acids. The germline V and J ends were trimmed by 3 bases and 5 bases, with 10 bases remaining between them. Germline CDR1 reads LNHDA; CDR2 reads SQIVND (reference sequence). CDR3 nucleotide sequence: TGTGCCAGTAGTATTGGTAGCTGGGAGACCCAGTACTTC. It is translated as CASSIGSWETQYF.

This chain connects TRBV29-1 to TRBJ1-1; 10 bases are a match to TRBD1. Looked up from germline, CDR1 is SQVTM and CDR2 is ANQGSEA. The CDR3 has 14 residues. V lost 7 bases and J lost 3; bases outside the gene matches: 8. The CDR3 loop reads CSARTGTGDTEAFF. CDR3 DNA: TGCAGCGCCCGAACGGGGACAGGGGACACTGAAGCTTTCTTT. Filled out from reference TRBV29-1 and TRBJ1-1, the complete variable domain reads SAVISQKPSRDICQRGTSLTIQCQVDSQVTMMFWYRQQPGQSLTLIATANQGSEATYESGFVIDKFPISRPNLTFSTLTVSNMSPEDSSIYLCSARTGTGDTEAFFGQGTRLTVV.

As for this clone: This CDR3 is also generated by other DNA sequences in the sample. V is TRBV5-1 and J is TRBJ2-7; no firm D call. Trimming removed 0 bases at V and 3 bases at J, with 7 bases between. The CDR3 consists of 13 residues. Germline V gives CDR1 SGHRS, CDR2 YFSETQ. The CDR3, as DNA: TGCGCCAGCAGCTTGGCCGGAAGCTACGAGCAGTACTTC. Residues: CASSLAGSYEQYF.

This clone was counted once. V gene TRBV6-1 combines with J gene TRBJ1-3, with D uncertain. Germline CDR1 MNHNS, CDR2 SASEGT. This CDR3 region has 13 residues. Trimming left V 6 bases short and J 2 bases short, with 8 bases between. As DNA, the CDR3 is TGTGCCAGCAGACCGGGCGCTGGAAACACCATATATTTT. It is translated as CASRPGAGNTIYF.

V gene TRBV5-1 combines with J gene TRBJ2-3; D ambiguous. This CDR3 is built from 14 residues. Germline V gene lookup returns CDR1 SGHRS and CDR2 YFSETQ. V was pared by 4 bases and J by 5 bases, with 14 bases between. CDR3 in amino acids: CASSPLAARDTQYF. The CDR3 DNA reads as TGCGCCAGCAGCCCTCTGGCCGCGAGAGATACGCAGTATTTT.

CDR3 in DNA: TGTGCCAGCACCCTACTAGCGGGATCGATGGATACGCAGTATTTT. Amino acid sequence: CASTLLAGSMDTQYF. The V and J genes are TRBV7-2 and TRBJ2-3, with 10 bases that match TRBD2. Germline loops: CDR1 SGHTA, CDR2 FQGNSA. CDR3 length: 15 amino acids. After removal of 7 bases from V and 6 bases from J, the junction contained 10 bases not matched to a gene.

DNA of the CDR3: TGTGCCAGCAGCTTAGATGTTGGGGGATTAGAAGAGACCCAGTACTTC. It codes for CASSLDVGGLEETQYF. This chain links TRBV11-1 with TRBJ2-5; tentatively, D is TRBD1 or TRBD2 (5 bases each). CDR1 and CDR2 from the germline V gene are SGHAT and FQDESV (reference sequence). This CDR3 spans 16 amino acids. The V gene lost 1 base and the J gene lost 3 bases, with 15 bases spanning the gap.

About this clone itself: The sample holds other DNA sequences that translate to the same CDR3. The V gene is TRBV11-1, the J gene TRBJ2-3; TRBD1 matches 7 bases. The CDR3 sequence is 17 residues long. V shed 1 base and J 1 base; nucleotides not matched to a gene: 8. Germline CDR1 is SGHAT and CDR2 is FQDESV (reference sequence). The CDR3 region is CASSLGGTGVRTDTQYF. CDR3 DNA: TGTGCCAGCAGCTTAGGAGGTACAGGGGTCCGCACAGATACGCAGTATTTT.

The chain combines TRBV6-5 with TRBJ1-4, with a weak D call TRBD1 (5 bases). This CDR3 has 14 amino acids. CDR1 and CDR2 (germline): MNHEY, SVGAGI. V lost 6 bases, J lost 3 bases, and 11 bases lay in between. The CDR3 DNA follows: TGTGCCAGCAGCATGACAGCCGCTAATGAAAAACTGTTTTTT. This gives the protein CASSMTAANEKLFF.

The chain links TRBV9 to TRBJ2-7; 10 bases agree with TRBD2. From germline, CDR1 is SGDLS and CDR2 YYNGEE. The CDR3 totals 17 residues. V was pared by 4 bases and J by 0 bases, with 10 bases of the junction left unmatched. The CDR3 coding sequence is TGTGCCAGCAGCCCCCGCCGGACTAGCGGCCGCTCCTACGAGCAGTACTTC. This sequence encodes CASSPRRTSGRSYEQYF.

The chain has TRBV10-3 and TRBJ1-1; D is uncertain. Trimming removed 4 bases at V and 10 bases at J, with 22 bases between. The germline gives CDR1 ENHRY, CDR2 SYGVKD. The CDR3 is made up of 15 amino acids. CDR3 loop: CAISASMSAPERAFF. The CDR3 coding sequence is TGTGCCATCAGTGCTTCAATGTCGGCACCCGAACGAGCTTTCTTT.

J is TRBJ2-1 and V is TRBV9, with D perhaps assigned TRBD1 or TRBD2 (5 bases each). This CDR3 is 15 amino acids long. Germline CDR1 and CDR2: SGDLS and YYNGEE. Trimming took 0 bases from V and 10 from J, leaving 17 bases between them. This CDR3 reads CASSVDVYGGEEQFF. The CDR3 bases are TGTGCCAGCAGCGTAGATGTCTATGGGGGAGAAGAGCAGTTCTTC.

The rearrangement links TRBV18 to TRBJ2-3; D uncertain. This CDR3 is built from 16 residues. Trimming pared 3 bases from V and 2 bases from J, leaving 15 bases between. Per germline, CDR1 KGHSH and CDR2 LQKENI. In DNA, the CDR3 is TGTGCCAGCTCACCCAATCCCCAGAGTAACACAGATACGCAGTATTTT. It yields the protein CASSPNPQSNTDTQYF.

This chain's CDR3 is CASSRLGRGLSYEQYF. Written as DNA, the CDR3 is TGTGCCAGCAGCCGCCTGGGCAGGGGGTTATCCTACGAGCAGTACTTC. The chain carries TRBV6-6 and TRBJ2-7, with 7 bases that match TRBD1. CDR3 size: 16 residues. The ends lost 6 bases at V and 1 base at J; junction bases unmatched: 12. Germline CDR1 MNHNY, CDR2 SVGAGI (reference sequence).

The V gene is TRBV19, the J gene TRBJ2-7; 8 bases align to TRBD1. The CDR3 consists of 15 residues. Trimming took 7 bases from V and 3 from J; bases not matched to a gene: 11. The germline CDR1 and CDR2 sequences are LNHDA and SQIVND (reference sequence). The CDR3 nucleotides are TGTGCCAGTAAGCCGGGGCAGGGGGCATTCTACGAGCAGTACTTC. Translating gives CASKPGQGAFYEQYF.

This chain connects TRBV6-6 to TRBJ2-7; no clear D gene. The CDR3 covers 14 residues. Germline assignment: CDR1 MNHNY and CDR2 SVGAGI (reference sequence). Trimming stripped 0 bases from V and 7 bases from J, with 13 bases between. CDR3 DNA: TGTGCCAGCAGTTACTCTTACATATCTAGGGAGCAGTACTTC. Its protein is CASSYSYISREQYF.

As regards this clone: Additional DNA sequences in this sample encode the identical CDR3. This chain links TRBV7-9 with TRBJ2-5; no reliable D call. Trimming took 2 bases from V and 2 from J, leaving 0 bases between them. The CDR3 has 11 residues. CDR1 SEHNR and CDR2 FQNEAQ come from the germline V gene (reference sequence). The CDR3 reads CASSLQETQYF. The CDR3 DNA follows: TGTGCCAGCAGCTTACAAGAGACCCAGTACTTC. The whole variable domain, remainder taken from reference TRBV7-9 and TRBJ2-5, is DTGVSQNPRHKITKRGQNVTFRCDPISEHNRLYWYRQTLGQGPEFLTYFQNEAQLEKSRLLSDRFSAERPKGSFSTLEIQRTEQGDSAMYLCASSLQETQYFGPGTRLLVL.

The chain recombines TRBV11-3 with TRBJ2-3; 12 nucleotides line up with TRBD2. Per germline, CDR1 SGHNT and CDR2 YENEEA. V lost 5 bases to trimming and J lost 2 bases; unmatched junction nucleotides: 5. The CDR3 contains 16 residues. This chain's CDR3 is CASSTGLAGITDTQYF. Written as DNA, the CDR3 is TGTGCCAGCAGCACCGGACTAGCGGGGATCACAGATACGCAGTATTTT.

The chain employs TRBV30 and TRBJ2-5; no clear D gene. CDR3 length equals 11 residues. Germline V gene sequence: CDR1 GTSNPN, CDR2 SVGIG (reference sequence). With 0 bases removed from V and 7 bases from J, the gap between germline ends came to 6 bases. Written as DNA, the CDR3 is TGTGCCTGGAGTGTACGCGGGACCCAGTACTTC. Residues: CAWSVRGTQYF.